The clone carrying this T cell receptor (beta chain) was seen more than once but under ten times. Its antigen is as yet unknown. These data originate in a study of CD8+ T cells in alopecia areata. Points from the study as a whole: TCR sharing was clearer in mice than between patients, perhaps partly owing to patient HLA diversity. Both scalp clonality and the expanded CD8+ clones among the top 100 showed a significant decrease with tofacitinib.

Stated treatment: oral pan-JAK inhibitor, 5-10 mg twice daily. The sequencing template was cDNA reverse transcribed from extracted RNA. Measured with immunoSEQ multiplex PCR; TCRdb has only the in-frame clones, and not every one. Of about 110,000 clones listed, 50% to 75% are singletons. The sequences come from CD8+ T cells sorted from blood, collected at week 24, from a patient treated with tofacitinib. This clonotype was obtained from a human donor with alopecia areata.

DNA of the CDR3: TGCGCCAGCAGCCTACTCAGGGGACAGGCCGGGGAGCTGTTTTTT. It codes for CASSLLRGQAGELFF. The chain combines TRBV4-1 with TRBJ2-2, with 8 bases fitting TRBD1. Germline CDR1 and CDR2: MGHRA and YSYEKL. The V gene end was trimmed by 4 bases and the J gene end by 6 bases; junction bases not matched to a gene: 7. The CDR3 sequence is 15 residues long.